The present T cell receptor (beta chain) was sequenced within a study of CD8 T cells in Susac syndrome. Sequencing of TCR beta was undertaken in CD8+ and CD4+ T cells derived from blood. The control group consisted of healthy donors matched for age and sex. The RNA, roughly 0.45 to 1 ug, was put through reverse transcription using random hexamers. Amplification of the TCR beta CDR3 was carried out by immunoSEQ multiplex PCR, which spanned a total of 54 Vbeta and 13 Jbeta segments. TCRdb reanalysed the immunoSEQ multiplex PCR reads using MiXCR and keeps one entry per CDR3 protein. The top ten hold under 0.12% of the sample, which has about 210,000 distinct CDR3 sequences, approximately 95% seen once. This receptor was obtained from a human donor in good health. Sequenced input: CD4+ T cells from PBMCs.

Written as DNA, the CDR3 is TGCAGCGTTGACCCGGGACAGCTTCAAGAGACCCAGTACTTC. Residues: CSVDPGQLQETQYF. The chain recombines TRBV29-1 with TRBJ2-5, with TRBD1 matching 7 bases. In germline, CDR1 is SQVTM, CDR2 ANQGSEA. With 3 bases clipped from V and 2 bases from J, the junction kept 6 bases outside the gene matches. CDR3 length: 14 residues.